The 19 T cell receptor beta chains presented below share a single source sample, sequenced in a study of T cell responses to AZD1222 COVID-19 vaccine. Profiling relied on immunoSEQ multiplex PCR, and the TCRdb table lists in-frame clones only, not all of them. This table holds around 100,000 clones, approximately 86% found once. The source was peripheral blood, collected 28 days after the second dose of the MenACWY control vaccine. These receptors came from an adult who received the MenACWY meningococcal vaccine as a control.

V usage is TRBV2 and J usage is TRBJ2-3, with D possibly matching TRBD2 (7 bases). Germline CDR1 is SNHLY and CDR2 is FYNNEI. The germline V and J ends were trimmed by 3 bases and 0 bases, with 13 bases remaining between them. This CDR3 comprises 16 residues. CDR3: CASSDSGGGSTDTQYF. In DNA form, the CDR3 reads TGTGCCAGCAGTGACTCGGGGGGCGGGAGCACAGATACGCAGTATTTT.

This sequence joins TRBV11-1 and TRBJ2-7; 10 nucleotides match TRBD1. Germline trimming cut 4 bases from V and 3 bases from J; bases unmatched to any gene: 6. From germline, CDR1 is SGHAT and CDR2 FQDESV (reference sequence). The CDR3 has 15 residues. The CDR3 nucleotides are TGTGCCAGCAGCTCCACGACAGGGGGCGGCTACGAGCAGTACTTC. Residues: CASSSTTGGGYEQYF. Full variable domain (rest looked up from reference TRBV11-1 and TRBJ2-7): EAEVAQSPRYKITEKSQAVAFWCDPISGHATLYWYRQILGQGPELLVQFQDESVVDDSQLPKDRFSAERLKGVDSTLKIQPAELGDSAMYLCASSSTTGGGYEQYFGPGTRLTVT.

The V call is TRBV7-2, the J call TRBJ2-7; perhaps D is TRBD1 or TRBD2 (5 bases each). The V end lost 0 bases, the J end lost 7 bases, and 16 bases lay between the germline ends. Germline V gives CDR1 SGHTA, CDR2 FQGNSA. This CDR3 has 15 amino acids. CDR3 residues: CASSLAGDRRKEQYF. Written as DNA, the CDR3 is TGTGCCAGCAGCTTAGCAGGGGACCGCCGTAAGGAGCAGTACTTC.

This rearrangement joins TRBV7-3 to TRBJ2-3; no firm D call. Trimming cost V 2 bases and J 4 bases, with 7 bases left between them. Germline CDR1 SGHTA, CDR2 FQGTGA. The length of the CDR3 is 13 residues. CDR3: CASSLGFADTQYF. In DNA form, the CDR3 reads TGTGCCAGCAGCTTAGGTTTTGCAGATACGCAGTATTTT.

The genes are TRBV13 and TRBJ2-3; 9 bases line up with TRBD1. From germline, CDR1 is PRHDT and CDR2 FYEKMQ (reference sequence). Trimming cost V 3 bases and J 0 bases; bases outside gene matches: 4. The CDR3 is 16 residues long. The CDR3 nucleotides are TGTGCCAGCAGCTTCGGGACAGGGTATAGCACAGATACGCAGTATTTT. Protein product: CASSFGTGYSTDTQYF.

The gene calls are TRBV12-3 or TRBV12-4 and TRBJ2-2; D is undetermined. Trimming removed 6 bases at V and 8 bases at J, with 13 bases between. This CDR3 spans 13 amino acids. The CDR3: CASSIDSRGELFF. CDR3 in DNA: TGTGCCAGCAGCATCGACTCCAGGGGGGAGCTGTTTTTT.

The chain has TRBV5-1 and TRBJ1-1; 8 bases line up with TRBD1. CDR3 length: 14 amino acids. The trim removed 4 bases at V and 3 bases at J, leaving 5 bases unmatched. Germline V lookup: CDR1 SGHRS, CDR2 YFSETQ. Here the CDR3 reads CASSPQDRDTEAFF. DNA for the CDR3: TGCGCCAGCAGCCCCCAGGACAGGGACACTGAAGCTTTCTTT.

This clone was detected only a few times. This chain links TRBV4-1 with TRBJ2-7; tentative D call: TRBD1 (5 bases). Germline CDR1 reads MGHRA; CDR2 reads YSYEKL. CDR3 size: 15 residues. V was cut by 0 bases and J by 0 bases, with 9 bases left in between. The CDR3 sequence: CASSQEQATSYEQYF. CDR3 nucleotide sequence: TGCGCCAGCAGCCAAGAACAGGCCACCTCCTACGAGCAGTACTTC.

The genes are TRBV27 and TRBJ2-7; no clear D gene. CDR3 size: 13 residues. Trimming cost V 3 bases and J 3 bases, with 9 bases left between them. Germline lookup yields CDR1 MNHEY and CDR2 SMNVEV (reference sequence). The CDR3 spells CASSFQRFYEQYF. The CDR3 nucleotides are TGTGCCAGCAGTTTCCAGAGGTTCTACGAGCAGTACTTC.

This chain links TRBV28 with TRBJ2-1; 7 bases align to TRBD1. Germline-derived CDR1 and CDR2 are MDHEN and SYDVKM. V lost 3 bases, J lost 4 bases, and 3 bases stayed unmatched. The CDR3 extends over 14 amino acids. CDR3 residues: CASSLPGGYNEQFF. The DNA for the CDR3 is TGTGCCAGCAGTTTGCCAGGGGGTTACAATGAGCAGTTCTTC.

The chain links TRBV19 to TRBJ1-4; a possible D gene is TRBD1 (6 bases). V lost 2 bases to trimming and J lost 4 bases, with 11 bases between them. This CDR3 contains 15 residues. From germline, CDR1 is LNHDA and CDR2 SQIVND (reference sequence). CDR3 region: CASSIRTDNNEKLFF. In DNA form, the CDR3 reads TGTGCCAGTAGTATACGGACAGACAATAATGAAAAACTGTTTTTT.

The CDR3 DNA sequence: TGTGCCTGGAGTAGCCAGCGAGGACAGGGATTGAGGGAAAAACTGTTTTTT. Its protein product is CAWSSQRGQGLREKLFF. The chain is built from TRBV30 and TRBJ1-4; TRBD1 matches 8 bases. The CDR3 consists of 17 residues. Germline lookup yields CDR1 GTSNPN and CDR2 SVGIG (reference sequence). The ends lost 2 bases at V and 8 bases at J; junction bases unmatched: 16.

J is TRBJ1-2 and V is TRBV4-2; D gene unclear. CDR1 LGHNA and CDR2 YNFKEQ come from the germline V gene. V lost 4 bases and J lost 3, with 12 bases in between. The CDR3 has 14 amino acids. The CDR3 here is CASSPRSGHYGYTF. As DNA, the CDR3 is TGTGCCAGCAGCCCCCGGTCAGGCCACTATGGCTACACCTTC.

This clone appeared a single time. The chain carries TRBV6-2 or TRBV6-3 and TRBJ2-2, with TRBD2 identical over 11 bases. The CDR3 consists of 18 residues. Germline-derived CDR1 and CDR2 are MNHEY and SVGEGT. The V segment lost 4 bases and the J segment 5 bases; nucleotides outside the gene matches: 12. The CDR3 here is CASSSHLAGGRSTGELFF. DNA for the CDR3: TGTGCCAGCAGTTCACATCTAGCGGGGGGCCGGTCGACCGGGGAGCTGTTTTTT.

CDR3 region: CASRRTGPIYEQYF. The DNA for the CDR3 is TGTGCCAGCAGGAGAACCGGGCCAATCTACGAGCAGTACTTC. The V gene is TRBV28, the J gene TRBJ2-7; no firm D call. The germline V gene has CDR1 MDHEN and CDR2 SYDVKM. CDR3 size: 14 residues. The V gene lost 6 bases and the J gene lost 3 bases, with 15 bases spanning the gap.

The V gene is TRBV28, the J gene TRBJ2-7; 12 positions match TRBD1. CDR1 is MDHEN, CDR2 SYDVKM, per germline. The CDR3 consists of 15 residues. J gave up 6 bases and V 5 bases, and 8 bases lay outside the gene matches. The DNA of the CDR3 is TGTGCCAGCAGTACCTCCGGGACAGGGGGCACCGAGCAGTACTTC. It yields the protein CASSTSGTGGTEQYF.

V usage is TRBV6-5 and J usage is TRBJ2-7, with D perhaps TRBD1 or TRBD2 (5 bases each). The V gene lost 8 bases and the J gene lost 12 bases, with 23 bases spanning the gap. This CDR3 is 13 amino acids long. Germline lookup yields CDR1 MNHEY and CDR2 SVGAGI. The CDR3: CASPGDGPYEGYF. The CDR3 DNA is TGTGCCAGCCCCGGGGACGGACCCTACGAGGGGTACTTC.

The count of this clone is one. The V call is TRBV5-4, the J call TRBJ2-5; possibly TRBD2 for D (6 bases). The V end was cut by 2 bases, the J end by 2 bases, with 7 bases between. Per germline, CDR1 SGHNT and CDR2 YYREEE (reference sequence). The CDR3 runs to 13 residues. CDR3 in DNA: TGTGCCAGCAGCTTCCGGGGGCAAGAGACCCAGTACTTC. Its translation: CASSFRGQETQYF.

The chain couples TRBV19 to TRBJ2-7; D remains unclear. Germline-derived CDR1 and CDR2 are LNHDA and SQIVND (reference sequence). Trimming removed 5 bases at V and 2 bases at J, with 13 bases between. The CDR3 is made up of 14 amino acids. The CDR3, as DNA: TGTGCCAGTAGTTCCAAACCGGGCCCCTACGAGCAGTACTTC. Translated: CASSSKPGPYEQYF. Drawing the rest from reference TRBV19 and TRBJ2-7, the complete variable domain is DGGITQSPKYLFRKEGQNVTLSCEQNLNHDAMYWYRQDPGQGLRLIYYSQIVNDFQKGDIAEGYSVSREKKESFPLTVTSAQKNPTAFYLCASSSKPGPYEQYFGPGTRLTVT.